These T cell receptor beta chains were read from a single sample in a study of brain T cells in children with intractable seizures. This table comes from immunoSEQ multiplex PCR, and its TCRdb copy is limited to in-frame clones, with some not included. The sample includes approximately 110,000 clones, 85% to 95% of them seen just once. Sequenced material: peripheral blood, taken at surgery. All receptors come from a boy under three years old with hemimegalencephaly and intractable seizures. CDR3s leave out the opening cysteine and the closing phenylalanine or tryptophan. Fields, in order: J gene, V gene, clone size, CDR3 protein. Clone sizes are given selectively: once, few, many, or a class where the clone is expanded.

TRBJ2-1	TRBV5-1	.	ASSVAGGSYNEQF
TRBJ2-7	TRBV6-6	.	ASSWTGYEQY
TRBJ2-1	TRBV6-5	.	ASSLYHRDEQF
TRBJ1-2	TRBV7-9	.	ASSGRGPRDYGYT
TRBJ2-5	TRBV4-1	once	ASSQGARVQETQY
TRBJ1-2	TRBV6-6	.	ASSYSTGDYGYT
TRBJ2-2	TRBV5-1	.	ASSGGTNTGELF
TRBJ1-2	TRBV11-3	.	ASSSGQNYGYT
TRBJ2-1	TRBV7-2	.	ASSFAPQTYNEQF
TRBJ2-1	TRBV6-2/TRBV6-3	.	ASSFINEQF
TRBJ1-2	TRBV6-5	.	ASSYLGQILYGYT
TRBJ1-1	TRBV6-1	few	ASSEATGFGRITEAF
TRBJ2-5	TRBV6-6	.	ASSLARGQETQY
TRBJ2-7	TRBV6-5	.	ASLTAYEQY
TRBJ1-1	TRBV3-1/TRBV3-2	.	ASSQERATEAF
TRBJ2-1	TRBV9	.	ASSFTSFNNEQF
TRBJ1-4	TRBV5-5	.	ASSLGMGREKLF
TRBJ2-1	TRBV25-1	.	ASSREGVYNEQF
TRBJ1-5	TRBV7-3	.	ASSFSQPQH
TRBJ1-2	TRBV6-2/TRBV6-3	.	ASSTGGLVGYT
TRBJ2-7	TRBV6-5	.	ASISGLRLYEQY
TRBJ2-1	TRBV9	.	ASTLGVAGNSYNEQF
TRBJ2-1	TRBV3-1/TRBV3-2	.	ASSQDYWGHNEQF
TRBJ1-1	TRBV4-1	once	ASSQSPGKMNTEAF
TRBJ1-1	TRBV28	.	ASSLNGNTEAF
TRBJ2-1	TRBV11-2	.	ASSLSGSSYNEQF
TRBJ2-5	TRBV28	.	ASSLRFAPLVD
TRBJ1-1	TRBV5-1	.	ASSFTGVPMNTEAF